Presented here are 21 T cell receptor beta chains from one specimen sequenced in a study of cytomegalovirus exposure and HLA in healthy donors. The table came from immunoSEQ multiplex PCR; TCRdb's copy has only in-frame clones and leaves some out. The top ten clones hold approximately 1% of a sample with 70,000 to 75,000 clones, about 94% of them seen once. The sequencing input was PBMCs. Receptors were obtained from a woman in her late teens or twenties in good health and CMV-seronegative.

The rearrangement uses TRBV13 and TRBJ2-1; possibly TRBD1 for D (6 bases). Germline V gene lookup returns CDR1 PRHDT and CDR2 FYEKMQ (reference sequence). The CDR3 length is 14 residues. Deletions cut 5 bases from V and 4 bases from J, with 12 bases between. The CDR3 sequence: CASSPGAGYNEQFF. CDR3 DNA: TGTGCCAGCAGCCCAGGGGCGGGTTACAATGAGCAGTTCTTC.

The V call is TRBV10-2, the J call TRBJ2-5; D is perhaps TRBD1 (6 bases). Germline values: CDR1 WSHSY, CDR2 SAAADI. This CDR3 is 13 amino acids long. V was pared by 6 bases and J by 1 base, with 9 bases between. The CDR3 nucleotides read TGCGCCAGCAGCAGGGGCTCCCAAGAGACCCAGTACTTC. It yields the protein CASSRGSQETQYF.

The chain links TRBV29-1 to TRBJ2-5; 13 bases are shared with TRBD2. V was clipped by 5 bases and J by 2 bases; unmatched bases: 2. This CDR3 is built from 14 residues. CDR1 and CDR2 from the germline V gene are SQVTM and ANQGSEA. The chain's CDR3 is CSVTTSGGQETQYF. Here the CDR3 DNA reads TGCAGCGTTACGACTAGCGGGGGGCAAGAGACCCAGTACTTC.

The rearrangement joins TRBV6-6 to TRBJ2-7; 11 nucleotides align to TRBD2. In germline, CDR1 is MNHNY, CDR2 SVGAGI (reference sequence). This CDR3 contains 15 residues. Germline trimming cut 5 bases from V and 4 bases from J; bases unmatched to any gene: 7. CDR3 in DNA: TGTGCCAGCAGTCCTTCGGGACTAGCGGATTACGAGCAGTACTTC. Encoded protein: CASSPSGLADYEQYF.

The V and J genes are TRBV11-1 and TRBJ2-5; D unresolved. The V and J ends lost 7 bases and 5 bases respectively, with 11 bases between them. This CDR3 contains 12 residues. Germline lookup yields CDR1 SGHAT and CDR2 FQDESV (reference sequence). The CDR3 loop is CASNSQRETQYF. The CDR3, as DNA: TGTGCCAGCAACTCTCAGAGGGAGACCCAGTACTTC.

The chain couples TRBV7-2 to TRBJ2-1; TRBD1 matches at 9 bases. The germline V gene has CDR1 SGHTA and CDR2 FQGNSA. The CDR3 runs to 16 residues. Unmatched junction bases numbered 13, after V lost 5 bases and J lost 8 bases. The CDR3 here is CASSPRGGQGRDEQFF. In DNA, the CDR3 is TGTGCCAGCAGCCCCCGAGGGGGACAGGGCCGAGATGAGCAGTTCTTC.

The rearrangement joins TRBV4-3 to TRBJ2-7, with TRBD2 as a possible D gene (5 bases). Trimming removed 0 bases from V and 0 bases from J, with 9 bases in between. The CDR3 length is 15 residues. Germline lookup yields CDR1 LGHNA and CDR2 YSLEER. DNA of the CDR3: TGCGCCAGCAGCCAAGAGAGCGGCAACTCCTACGAGCAGTACTTC. Protein sequence: CASSQESGNSYEQYF.

The chain employs TRBV10-3 and TRBJ1-1; weak D call: TRBD1 (5 bases). V gave up 0 bases and J gave up 10 bases, with 6 bases separating them. The germline V gene encodes CDR1 ENHRY and CDR2 SYGVKD. The CDR3 sequence is 11 residues long. The CDR3 DNA sequence: TGTGCCATCAGTGAGTCAGGGGTAGCTTTCTTT. It is translated as CAISESGVAFF.

The rearrangement uses TRBV5-6 and TRBJ2-7; 14 positions agree with TRBD2. The CDR3 spans 16 residues. Trimming took 3 bases from V and 2 from J; bases not matched to a gene: 4. Looked up from germline, CDR1 is SGHDT and CDR2 is YYEEEE. The CDR3 coding sequence is TGTGCCAGCAGCTGGACTAGCGGGGGGAAGGCCTACGAGCAGTACTTC. This sequence encodes CASSWTSGGKAYEQYF.

This chain uses TRBV11-1 with TRBJ2-1; 12 positions agree with TRBD1. The CDR3 totals 14 residues. From germline, CDR1 is SGHAT and CDR2 FQDESV (reference sequence). Germline trimming cut 3 bases from V and 8 bases from J; bases unmatched to any gene: 2. CDR3 sequence: CASSFGTGGYEQFF. In DNA, the CDR3 is TGTGCCAGCAGCTTCGGGACAGGGGGCTATGAGCAGTTCTTC.

This clone appeared once. The rearrangement joins TRBV9 to TRBJ2-3, with D possibly matching TRBD2 (6 bases). V lost 0 bases, J lost 2 bases, and 10 bases lay in between. The CDR3 is made up of 15 amino acids. The germline V gene encodes CDR1 SGDLS and CDR2 YYNGEE. The CDR3 coding sequence is TGTGCCAGCAGCGTAGGCTGGCGGGACACAGATACGCAGTATTTT. Protein: CASSVGWRDTDTQYF.

The genes are TRBV25-1 and TRBJ1-6, with 7 bases that match TRBD1. CDR1 is MGHDK and CDR2 is SYGVNS in the germline V gene. This CDR3 is built from 14 residues. V gave up 6 bases and J gave up 7 bases; unmatched junction bases: 6. Here the CDR3 reads CASSLGQKNSPLHF. The CDR3 bases are TGTGCCAGCAGCCTGGGACAGAAGAATTCACCCCTCCACTTT.

The chain couples TRBV9 to TRBJ2-1; D perhaps matches TRBD2 (5 bases). With 0 bases removed from V and 9 bases from J, the gap between germline ends came to 10 bases. The CDR3 covers 13 residues. Germline loops: CDR1 SGDLS, CDR2 YYNGEE. CDR3: CASSVVGGIEQFF. DNA for the CDR3: TGTGCCAGCAGCGTAGTTGGAGGTATTGAGCAGTTCTTC.

The J gene is TRBJ2-7, the V gene TRBV29-1, with 13 bases that match TRBD2. Looked up from germline, CDR1 is SQVTM and CDR2 is ANQGSEA. Trimming at V came to 6 bases and at J to 3 bases, leaving 11 bases not matched to a gene. This CDR3 has 16 residues. In DNA, the CDR3 is TGCAGCGTGCTCTACCCTGGACTAGCGGGAGTCTACGAGCAGTACTTC. This encodes CSVLYPGLAGVYEQYF.

V and J are TRBV4-1 and TRBJ2-7; the D gene is possibly TRBD2 (5 bases). The CDR3 sequence is 14 residues long. V was clipped by 0 bases and J by 1 base, with 7 bases between them. CDR1 is MGHRA, CDR2 YSYEKL, per germline. DNA for the CDR3: TGCGCCAGCAGCCAAGACCGGGGATCCTACGAGCAGTACTTC. Its protein product is CASSQDRGSYEQYF.

The V call is TRBV4-1, the J call TRBJ2-7; 14 nucleotides agree with TRBD2. Per the germline V gene, CDR1 is MGHRA and CDR2 is YSYEKL. V lost 6 bases, J lost 5 bases, and 6 bases stayed unmatched. The CDR3 is 15 amino acids. CDR3 coding DNA: TGCGCCAGCAGACCGACTAGCGGGGGGGAAGACGAGCAGTACTTC. It yields the protein CASRPTSGGEDEQYF.

The rearrangement uses TRBV28 and TRBJ2-5; 8 bases agree with TRBD2. Germline CDR1 reads MDHEN; CDR2 reads SYDVKM. CDR3 length equals 14 residues. V lost 7 bases, J lost 4 bases, and 8 bases stayed unmatched. This CDR3 is CASTVGLARETQYF. CDR3 DNA sequence: TGTGCCAGCACCGTAGGACTAGCCCGAGAGACCCAGTACTTC.

V is TRBV2 and J is TRBJ1-3; D unresolved. The CDR3 contains 14 residues. In germline, CDR1 is SNHLY, CDR2 FYNNEI. The V end lost 8 bases, the J end lost 0 bases, and 11 bases lay between the germline ends. CDR3 coding DNA: TGTGCCAGCGTTGACTGGAGCTCTGGAAACACCATATATTTT. Translated, it gives CASVDWSSGNTIYF.

The chain joins TRBV7-3 to TRBJ2-3; 14 bases line up with TRBD2. The germline CDR1 and CDR2 sequences are SGHTA and FQGTGA. J was trimmed by 4 bases and V by 5 bases; bases with no gene match: 5. There are 16 residues in the CDR3. The CDR3 reads CASSARLAGGPDTQYF. The CDR3 DNA reads TGTGCCAGCAGCGCCCGACTAGCGGGAGGGCCAGATACGCAGTATTTT.

The chain couples TRBV28 to TRBJ2-7; a possible D gene is TRBD1 (5 bases). In germline, CDR1 is MDHEN, CDR2 SYDVKM. Trimming removed 6 bases at V and 4 bases at J, with 10 bases between. The CDR3 consists of 12 residues. CDR3 coding DNA: TGTGCCAGCAGCCTCAGGGTTTACGAGCAGTACTTC. It is translated as CASSLRVYEQYF.

V and J are TRBV5-4 and TRBJ2-7; the match to TRBD1 covers 7 bases. Trimming at V came to 0 bases and at J to 0 bases, leaving 3 bases not matched to a gene. This CDR3 has 15 amino acids. From germline, CDR1 is SGHNT and CDR2 YYREEE (reference sequence). CDR3: CASSLGGQFSYEQYF. CDR3 in DNA: TGTGCCAGCAGCTTGGGGGGACAGTTCTCCTACGAGCAGTACTTC.